This entry describes one TCR beta chain. Its cognate antigen is unknown. A much larger clone is a single base away; this may be a read error. This specimen comes from a study of cytomegalovirus exposure and HLA in healthy donors. Study-wide background: About 85 million unique TCR sequences came from HLA-typed donors in an early release.

PCR primers comprised 60 Vbeta and 13 Jbeta primers. Clones were read by immunoSEQ multiplex PCR, and TCRdb kept only the in-frame ones, dropping some. The top ten clones hold 9.5% to 13% of a sample with about 42,000 clones, about 47% of them seen once. Sampled while nominally healthy, donors likely had unrecorded immune exposures. Study findings and constraints: DRB1 showed the most TCR associations and HLA-C the fewest in a later analysis, as rates varied by HLA locus. A missense DCLRE1C variant was associated with V- and J-gene trimming of TCR beta chains in a later analysis, and an independent cohort replicated the association.

Trimming cost V 3 bases and J 4 bases; bases outside gene matches: 6. Germline-derived CDR1 and CDR2 are MGHRA and YSYEKL. This CDR3 is built from 16 residues. The chain recombines TRBV4-1 with TRBJ2-3, with TRBD1 matching over 11 bases. The sequencing sample was made of PBMCs. The clonotype comes from a human donor in good health. The CDR3 spells CASSHRGQGGPDTQYF. CDR3 coding DNA: TGCGCCAGCAGCCACCGGGGACAGGGGGGCCCAGATACGCAGTATTTT.